This T cell receptor beta chain is from a study of cytotoxic CD8 clonotypes in ibrutinib-treated CLL (dated by TCRdb to the early 2020s). Regarding the research as a whole: In this cohort, approximately 15 patients were treatment-naive and about ten were relapsed/refractory, while about 17 had unmutated IGHV. Samples averaged about 260,000 productive templates and some 91,000 productive rearrangements. Cryopreserved peripheral blood mononuclear cells were collected at three points: before therapy, at response, and at either sustained remission or disease progression. Partial responses were observed in approximately 24 patients and complete responses in 2; after a median follow-up of roughly 72 months, remission was maintained in roughly 15 patients and progression was observed in roughly twelve. Of the roughly 90 participants in the trial, about two dozen had longitudinal samples available. Samples at response were collected after a median of 12 months of treatment, with a range of roughly 6 to 40 months. Every remission and progressive disease sample was obtained while ibrutinib was still being received by the patients. Broader findings and caveats from the paper: At ibrutinib response clonality went up, during sustained remission it held steady, and at progression it dropped back toward baseline. Sustained-remission and progressing patients did not have matched sampling times, and lymph node repertoires were not examined. Public clonotypes were rare and either shrank or stayed stable during treatment, and the rise in clonality at ibrutinib response reflected expansion of private clonotypes. Baseline clonality was found to be higher than that of age-matched healthy donors and was strongly correlated with circulating CD8+ T-cell counts.

Sequences KGHSH (CDR1) and LQKENI (CDR2) are obtained from the germline V gene. The cysteine opens and the phenylalanine closes a CDR3 of 16 amino acids. Of the read, only the CDR3 DNA is kept; its 48 bases are in frame from base 1. Trimming leaves V shorter by 6 bases and J shorter by 5 bases, with the junction holding 7 bases beyond the gene matches. This clone was seen just once. It has no known antigen specificity. Base-call qualities are not available, and no considerably larger clone is one nucleotide away. The label giving this sample's time point can be read as: less than 30 months on ibrutinib. For TCR beta library preparation, about 2 micrograms of genomic DNA were extracted from the cryopreserved PBMCs. Longitudinal blood samples from CLL patients on ibrutinib monotherapy were analyzed using high-throughput TCR beta sequencing. The patients took part in an open-label, single-center phase 2 trial of ibrutinib monotherapy.

Each clonotype received, on average, roughly 9.6x coverage in deep resolution sequencing performed on a MiSeq, where the target depth lay between 1 in 1 million and 1 in 200,000 T cells. The immunoSEQ hsTCRB Kit was used to generate TCR beta libraries. Per the original workflow: The data were analyzed with ImmunoSEQ Analyzer and ImmunoSEQ Data Assistant, and V, D and J gene assignments followed IMGT definitions. Clonality, which ranges from 0 to 1, was calculated as one minus the normalized Shannon entropy of productive rearrangement frequencies. Public clonotype analysis was restricted to overrepresented clonotypes comprising at least 0.05% of each patient's repertoire. Repertoires from some twelve age-matched healthy donors in immuneACCESS were used as clonality controls. TCRdb's version of the immuneACCESS table is confined to in-frame rearrangements and falls short of the full clone set. An unresolved V gene accounts for under half of the shortfall where checked; the remainder is of unknown origin. The V and J calls and clone size come from that table; D and trimming were worked out from the DNA. This sample has roughly 250,000 clones in its table, and around three quarters of those were observed once. Approximately 15% of the sample is in the top ten clones.

The specimen was PBMCs, collected after 24 months of ibrutinib treatment. Recombination linked TRBV18 to TRBJ2-5, with 15 bases in between that match TRBD2. This TCR came from a human donor with chronic lymphocytic leukemia. The CDR3 in this case is CASSPGLAGGGETQYF. The nucleotide sequence reads as follows: TGTGCCAGCTCGCCGGGACTAGCGGGAGGCGGTGAGACCCAGTACTTC.